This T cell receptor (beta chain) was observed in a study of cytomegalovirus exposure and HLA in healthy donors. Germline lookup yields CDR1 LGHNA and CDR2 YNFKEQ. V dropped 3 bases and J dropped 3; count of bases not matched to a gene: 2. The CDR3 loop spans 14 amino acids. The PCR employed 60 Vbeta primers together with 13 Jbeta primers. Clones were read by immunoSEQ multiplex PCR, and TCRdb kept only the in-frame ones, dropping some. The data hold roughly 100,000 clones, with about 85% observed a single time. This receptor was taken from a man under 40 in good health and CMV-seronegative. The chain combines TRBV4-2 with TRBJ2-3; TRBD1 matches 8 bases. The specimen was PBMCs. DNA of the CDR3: TGTGCCAGCAGCCAGGACAGGGCGACAGATACGCAGTATTTT. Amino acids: CASSQDRATDTQYF.